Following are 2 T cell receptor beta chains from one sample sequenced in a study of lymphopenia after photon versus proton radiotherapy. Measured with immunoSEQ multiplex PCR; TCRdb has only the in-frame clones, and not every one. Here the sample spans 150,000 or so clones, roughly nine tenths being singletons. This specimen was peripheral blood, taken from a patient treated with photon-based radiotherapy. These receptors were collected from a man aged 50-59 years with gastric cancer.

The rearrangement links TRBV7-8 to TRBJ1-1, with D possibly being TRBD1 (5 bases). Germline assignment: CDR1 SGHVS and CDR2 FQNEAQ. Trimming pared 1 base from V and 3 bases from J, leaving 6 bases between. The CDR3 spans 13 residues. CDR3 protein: CASSLGQYTEAFF. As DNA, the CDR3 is TGTGCCAGCAGCTTAGGACAGTACACTGAAGCTTTCTTT.

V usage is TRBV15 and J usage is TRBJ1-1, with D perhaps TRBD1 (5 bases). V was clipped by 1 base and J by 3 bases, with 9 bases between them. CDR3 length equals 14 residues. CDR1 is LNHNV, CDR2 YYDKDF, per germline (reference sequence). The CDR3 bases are TGTGCCACCAGCAGAGGAGGGGCTGACACTGAAGCTTTCTTT. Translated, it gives CATSRGGADTEAFF.